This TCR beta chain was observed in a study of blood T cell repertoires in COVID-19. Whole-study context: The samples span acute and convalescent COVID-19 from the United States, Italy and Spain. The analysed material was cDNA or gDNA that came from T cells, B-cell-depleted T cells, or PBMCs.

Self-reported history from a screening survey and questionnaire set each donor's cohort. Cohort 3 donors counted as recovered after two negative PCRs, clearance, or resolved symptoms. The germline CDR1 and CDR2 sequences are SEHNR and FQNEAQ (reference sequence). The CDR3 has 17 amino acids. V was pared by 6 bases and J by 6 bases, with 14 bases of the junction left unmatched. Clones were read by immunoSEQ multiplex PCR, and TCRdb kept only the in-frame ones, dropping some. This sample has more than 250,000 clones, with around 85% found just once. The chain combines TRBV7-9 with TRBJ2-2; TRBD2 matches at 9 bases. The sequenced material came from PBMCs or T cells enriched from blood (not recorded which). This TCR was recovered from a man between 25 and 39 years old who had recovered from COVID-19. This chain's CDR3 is CASSPPMSGGFSGELFF. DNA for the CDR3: TGTGCCAGCAGTCCACCTATGAGCGGGGGGTTCTCCGGGGAGCTGTTTTTT.